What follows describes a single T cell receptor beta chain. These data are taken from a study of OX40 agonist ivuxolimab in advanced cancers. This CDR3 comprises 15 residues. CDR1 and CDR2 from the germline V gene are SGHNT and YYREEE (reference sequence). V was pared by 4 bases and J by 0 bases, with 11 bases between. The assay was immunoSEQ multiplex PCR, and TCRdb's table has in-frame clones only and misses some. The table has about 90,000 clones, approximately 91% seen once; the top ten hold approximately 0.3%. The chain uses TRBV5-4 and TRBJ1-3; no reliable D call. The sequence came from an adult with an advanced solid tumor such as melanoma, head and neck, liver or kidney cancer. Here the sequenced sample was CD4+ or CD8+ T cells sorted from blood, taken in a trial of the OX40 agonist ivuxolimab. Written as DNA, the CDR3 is TGTGCCAGCAGCAAAGATCTGAGCTCTGGAAACACCATATATTTT. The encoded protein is CASSKDLSSGNTIYF.